What follows is one T cell receptor beta chain and its context. This sample stems from a study of shared clonotypes between healthy human individuals. The CDR3 consists of 14 residues. Trimming removed 8 bases from V and 5 bases from J, with 18 bases in between. The germline CDR1 and CDR2 sequences are SNHLY and FYNNEI. Assay used: immunoSEQ multiplex PCR; TCRdb lists only in-frame clones, some missing. The sample carries around 2.1 million clones, about 94% recorded once. Sequences were obtained from naive CD4+ T cells sorted from blood. Documented subset: CD45RA+ positively selected. The chain recombines TRBV2 with TRBJ2-5; D tentatively reads TRBD1 or TRBD2 (6 bases each). This sequence was found in a man aged 18 to 29 in good health. The CDR3 region has the DNA TGTGCCAGCCGGGGGCCAGGGGTTTGGGAGACCCAGTACTTC. It yields the protein CASRGPGVWETQYF. The full variable domain, its missing parts supplied by reference TRBV2 and TRBJ2-5, is EPEVTQTPSHQVTQMGQEVILRCVPISNHLYFYWYRQILGQKVEFLVSFYNNEISEKSEIFDDQFSVERPDGSNFTLKIRSTKLEDSAMYFCASRGPGVWETQYFGPGTRLLVL.